This T cell receptor beta chain stems from a study of shared clonotypes between healthy human individuals. Findings and caveats of the study: Across a handful of donors, naive CD4 shared 4.5% to 6%, naive CD8 over 3%, memory CD4 roughly 2.4%, memory CD8 around 0.36%. Rarefaction gave evidence that sorted-subset sequencing remained incomplete despite large depth. Represented diversity (both genetic and exposure-history) was limited by the small number of donors.

The CDR3 has 13 residues. Looked up from germline, CDR1 is SGHNT and CDR2 is YYREEE (reference sequence). V was clipped by 5 bases and J by 3 bases, with 11 bases between them. As regards this clone: Its antigen is unknown.

DNA at around 190 ng, 25,000 to 30,000 T cell genomes, went into sorted-subset replicate PCRs. Here immunoSEQ multiplex PCR was the method, and the copy in TCRdb shows in-frame clones only, minus some. Here the sample spans roughly 1,500,000 clones, 97% to 99% being singletons. Specimen: naive CD4+ T cells sorted from blood. The subset was: CD45RA+ positively selected. The rearrangement links TRBV5-4 to TRBJ1-2; the D is unclear. The clonotype was recovered from a young man in good health. CDR3 sequence: CASSRWSDYGYTF. CDR3 coding DNA: TGTGCCAGCAGTCGATGGAGTGACTATGGCTACACCTTC.